Presented here are 3 T cell receptor beta chains from one specimen sequenced in a study of blood T cell repertoires in COVID-19. Profiling relied on immunoSEQ multiplex PCR, and the TCRdb table lists in-frame clones only, not all of them. The sample records nearly 200,000 clones, 80% to 85% being singletons. Sequencing used PBMCs or T cells enriched from blood (not recorded which). The receptors come from a man aged 35 to 55 who had recovered from COVID-19.

This chain links TRBV30 with TRBJ2-3; 12 positions agree with TRBD2. The trim removed 2 bases at V and 3 bases at J, leaving 3 bases unmatched. This CDR3 is built from 15 residues. Germline CDR1 is GTSNPN and CDR2 is SVGIG (reference sequence). CDR3 residues: CAWSPTSGGTDTQYF. The CDR3 DNA follows: TGTGCCTGGAGTCCGACTAGCGGGGGTACAGATACGCAGTATTTT.

This sequence joins TRBV28 and TRBJ2-3, with unresolved D. Trimming stripped 5 bases from V and 2 bases from J, with 11 bases between. Germline CDR1 MDHEN, CDR2 SYDVKM. There are 14 residues in the CDR3. The CDR3 nucleotides read TGTGCCAGCAGTCCGACCAGCGTCACAGATACGCAGTATTTT. Residues: CASSPTSVTDTQYF.

The chain couples TRBV11-2 to TRBJ2-7; TRBD1 matches 7 bases. The J segment lost 7 bases and the V segment lost 2 bases, leaving 11 bases of the junction unmatched. This CDR3 is 15 amino acids long. The germline gives CDR1 SGHAT, CDR2 FQNNGV. The CDR3 region has the DNA TGTGCCAGCAGCTTACGGGACAGTTCCTCCGGAGAGCAGTACTTC. Protein sequence: CASSLRDSSSGEQYF.